This T cell receptor beta chain was retrieved from a study of cytomegalovirus exposure and HLA in healthy donors. General study points: Versus the roughly 670-donor mean, an Asian-associated ancestry cluster reportedly showed fewer N-insertions in a later analysis. TCR beta sequences reportedly predicted most subjects' HLA-A and HLA-B alleles accurately. Most TCRs appeared rarely, but some public TCRs recurred in many donors.

PCR involved 60 Vbeta and 13 Jbeta primers. TCRdb's copy holds only in-frame clones and misses some; the assay was immunoSEQ multiplex PCR. Of 150,000 to 200,000 clones listed, around 77% were seen once; the top ten hold 2% to 2.5%. The V gene's germline CDR1 is SGDLS and CDR2 YYNGEE. V gave up 0 bases and J gave up 2 bases, with 9 bases separating them. The CDR3 loop spans 15 amino acids. The sample holds a few counts of this clone. Its cognate antigen is unknown. The chain is built from TRBV9 and TRBJ1-3; maybe TRBD1 (6 bases). Sequencing was done on a sample of PBMCs. The source is a man in his sixties in good health and CMV-seronegative. CDR3 nucleotides: TGTGCCAGCAGCGTAGCCGGGACACCTGGAAACACCATATATTTT. This gives the protein CASSVAGTPGNTIYF.